These T cell receptor beta chains were read from a single sample in a study of T cells after yellow fever vaccination. In TCRdb, the 5' RACE reads were re-called with MiXCR into one record per CDR3 protein. The repertoire holds fewer than 400,000 distinct CDR3 sequences, with approximately 6% as singletons. The input for sequencing was PBMCs, taken 5 days after the yellow fever booster vaccination. The receptors derive from a man aged 25 to 40 who received the YFV17D yellow fever vaccine. Each CDR3 is given with its conserved first and last residue. The D gene is left open where the match is weak. Clone size is shown for a subset of rows, as once, few, many or a class of expanded clone.

j_gene	abundance	d_gene	v_gene	CDR3aa	CDR3nt
TRBJ1-2	many	TRBD1	TRBV27	CASSLSGTVLYEGYTF	TGTGCCAGCAGTTTATCCGGGACAGTATTATATGAGGGCTACACCTTC
TRBJ2-3	many	NA	TRBV5-1	CASKEGGADTQYF	TGCGCCAGCAAGGAGGGGGGGGCGGATACGCAGTATTTT
TRBJ1-2	few	TRBD1	TRBV5-1	CASRPGQQNYGYTF	TGCGCCAGCAGACCGGGACAGCAGAACTATGGCTACACCTTC
TRBJ2-3	few	NA	TRBV5-1	CASSFRTGRTAGRPTDTQYF	TGCGCCAGCAGCTTCCGGACAGGTCGGACGGCGGGAAGACCCACAGATACGCAGTATTTT
TRBJ1-5	few	TRBD1	TRBV10-3	CAISEWGQQSNQPQHF	TGTGCCATCAGTGAATGGGGACAGCAGAGCAATCAGCCCCAGCATTTT
TRBJ1-2	few	TRBD1	TRBV6-4	CASSDSTGVFTF	TGTGCCAGCAGTGACTCGACAGGGGTCTTCACCTTC
TRBJ2-2	many	NA	TRBV2	CASKRGGANTGELFF	TGTGCCAGCAAGAGAGGAGGGGCGAACACCGGGGAGCTGTTTTTT
TRBJ2-2	many	TRBD1	TRBV14	CASSPLNRGLNTGELFF	TGTGCCAGCAGCCCGTTAAACAGGGGTCTGAACACCGGGGAGCTGTTTTTT
TRBJ2-1	many	NA	TRBV6-2/TRBV6-3	CASSYPSGPSYNEQFF	TGTGCCAGCAGCTACCCAAGCGGGCCCTCCTACAATGAGCAGTTCTTC
TRBJ2-5	few	NA	TRBV20-1	CSAREASRGETQYF	TGCAGTGCTAGAGAGGCGAGTAGGGGGGAGACCCAGTACTTC
TRBJ2-5	many	TRBD2	TRBV24-1	CATSAPGGPSGETQYF	TGTGCCACCAGTGCCCCGGGAGGGCCGTCGGGGGAGACCCAGTACTTC
TRBJ2-3	few	NA	TRBV28	CASSLTPGTTDTQYF	TGTGCCAGCAGTTTAACCCCTGGTACCACAGATACGCAGTATTTT
TRBJ2-1	NA	NA	TRBV9	CASSVGTLPNEQFF	TGTGCCAGCAGCGTCGGGACTCTCCCCAATGAGCAGTTCTTC
TRBJ1-6	NA	TRBD1	TRBV12-3/TRBV12-4	CASSLGDRGLSPLHF	TGTGCCAGCAGTTTAGGCGACAGGGGGCTTTCACCCCTCCACTTT